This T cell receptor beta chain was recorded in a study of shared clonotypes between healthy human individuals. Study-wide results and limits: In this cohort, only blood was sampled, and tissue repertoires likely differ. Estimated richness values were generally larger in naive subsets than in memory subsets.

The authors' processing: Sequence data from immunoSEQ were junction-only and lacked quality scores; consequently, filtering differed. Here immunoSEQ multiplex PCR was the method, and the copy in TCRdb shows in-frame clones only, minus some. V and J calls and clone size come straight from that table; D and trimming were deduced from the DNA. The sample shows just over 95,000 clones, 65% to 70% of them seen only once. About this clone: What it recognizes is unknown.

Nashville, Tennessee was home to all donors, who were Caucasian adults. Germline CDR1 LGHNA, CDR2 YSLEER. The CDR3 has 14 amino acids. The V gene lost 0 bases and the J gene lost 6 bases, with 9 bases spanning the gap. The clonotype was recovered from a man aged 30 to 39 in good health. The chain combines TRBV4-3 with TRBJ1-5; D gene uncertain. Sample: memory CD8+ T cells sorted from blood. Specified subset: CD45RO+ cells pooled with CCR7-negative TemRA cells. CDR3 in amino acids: CASSQDEGGQPQHF. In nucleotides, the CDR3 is TGCGCCAGCAGCCAAGATGAGGGAGGTCAGCCCCAGCATTTT.